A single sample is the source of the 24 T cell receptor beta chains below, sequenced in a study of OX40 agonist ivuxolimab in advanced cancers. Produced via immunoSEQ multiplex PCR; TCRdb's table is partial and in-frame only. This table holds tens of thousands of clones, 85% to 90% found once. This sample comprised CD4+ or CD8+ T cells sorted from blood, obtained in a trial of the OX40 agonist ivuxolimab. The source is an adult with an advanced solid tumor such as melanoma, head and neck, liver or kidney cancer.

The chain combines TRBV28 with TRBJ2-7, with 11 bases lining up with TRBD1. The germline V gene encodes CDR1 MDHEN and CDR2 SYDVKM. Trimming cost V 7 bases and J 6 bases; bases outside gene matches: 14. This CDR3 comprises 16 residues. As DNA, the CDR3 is TGTGCCAGCACCGCTAACCCCGGGACAGGGGGAGGCGAGCAGTACTTC. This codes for CASTANPGTGGGEQYF. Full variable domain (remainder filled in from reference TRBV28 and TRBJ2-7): DVKVTQSSRYLVKRTGEKVFLECVQDMDHENMFWYRQDPGLGLRLIYFSYDVKMKEKGDIPEGYSVSREKKERFSLILESASTNQTSMYLCASTANPGTGGGEQYFGPGTRLTVT.

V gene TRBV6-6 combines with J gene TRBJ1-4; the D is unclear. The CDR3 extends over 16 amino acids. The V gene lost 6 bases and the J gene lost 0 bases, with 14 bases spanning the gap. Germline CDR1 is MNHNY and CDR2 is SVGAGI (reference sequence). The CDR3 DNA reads TGTGCCAGCAGCCCGAATTGGAAGGCAACTAATGAAAAACTGTTTTTT. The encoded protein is CASSPNWKATNEKLFF.

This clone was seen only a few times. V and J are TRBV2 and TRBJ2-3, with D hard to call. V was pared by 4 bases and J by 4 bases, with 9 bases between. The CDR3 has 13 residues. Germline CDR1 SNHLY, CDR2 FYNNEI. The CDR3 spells CASSASLPDTQYF. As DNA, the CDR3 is TGTGCCAGCAGTGCAAGTCTTCCAGATACGCAGTATTTT. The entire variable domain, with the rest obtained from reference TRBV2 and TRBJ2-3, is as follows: EPEVTQTPSHQVTQMGQEVILRCVPISNHLYFYWYRQILGQKVEFLVSFYNNEISEKSEIFDDQFSVERPDGSNFTLKIRSTKLEDSAMYFCASSASLPDTQYFGPGTRLTVL.

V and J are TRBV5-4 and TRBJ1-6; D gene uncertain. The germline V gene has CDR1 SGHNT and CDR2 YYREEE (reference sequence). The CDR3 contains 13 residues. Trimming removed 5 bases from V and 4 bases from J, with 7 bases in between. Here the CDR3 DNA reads TGTGCCAGCAGAGGGCCGTATAATTCACCCCTCCACTTT. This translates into CASRGPYNSPLHF.

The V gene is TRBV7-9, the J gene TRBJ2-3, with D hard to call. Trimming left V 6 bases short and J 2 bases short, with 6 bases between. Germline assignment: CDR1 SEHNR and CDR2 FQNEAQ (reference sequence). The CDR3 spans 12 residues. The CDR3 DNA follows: TGTGCCAGCAGGGCGATCACAGATACGCAGTATTTT. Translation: CASRAITDTQYF.

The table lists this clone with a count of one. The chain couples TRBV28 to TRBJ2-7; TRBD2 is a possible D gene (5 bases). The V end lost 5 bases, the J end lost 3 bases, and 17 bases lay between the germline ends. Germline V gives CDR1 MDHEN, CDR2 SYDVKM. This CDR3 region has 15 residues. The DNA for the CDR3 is TGTGCCAGCAGTGAGATTACCGGGATTAGCTACGAGCAGTACTTC. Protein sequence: CASSEITGISYEQYF.

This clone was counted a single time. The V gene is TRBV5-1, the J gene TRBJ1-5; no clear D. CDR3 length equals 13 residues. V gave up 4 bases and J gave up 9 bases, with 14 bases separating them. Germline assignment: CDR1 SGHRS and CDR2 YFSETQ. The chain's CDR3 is CASSPDAWGPQHF. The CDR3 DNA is TGCGCCAGCAGCCCTGATGCCTGGGGGCCCCAGCATTTT.

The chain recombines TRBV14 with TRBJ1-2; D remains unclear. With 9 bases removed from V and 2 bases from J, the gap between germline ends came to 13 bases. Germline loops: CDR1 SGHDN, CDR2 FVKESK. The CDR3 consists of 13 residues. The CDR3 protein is CASSTQKNYGYTF. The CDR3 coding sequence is TGTGCCAGTTCAACACAGAAGAACTATGGCTACACCTTC.

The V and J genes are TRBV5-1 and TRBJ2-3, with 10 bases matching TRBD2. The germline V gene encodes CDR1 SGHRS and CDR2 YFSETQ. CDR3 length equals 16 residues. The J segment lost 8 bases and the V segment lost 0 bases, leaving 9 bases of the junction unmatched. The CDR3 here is CASSLEGLAGVATQYF. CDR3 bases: TGCGCCAGCAGCTTGGAAGGGCTAGCGGGAGTTGCTACGCAGTATTTT.

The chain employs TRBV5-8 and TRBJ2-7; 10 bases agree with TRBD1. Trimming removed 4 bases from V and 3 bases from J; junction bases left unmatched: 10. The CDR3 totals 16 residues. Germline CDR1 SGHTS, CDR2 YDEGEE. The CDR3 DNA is TGTGCCAGCAGCAGCATGACAGGGGGCAGTAGCTACGAGCAGTACTTC. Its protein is CASSSMTGGSSYEQYF.

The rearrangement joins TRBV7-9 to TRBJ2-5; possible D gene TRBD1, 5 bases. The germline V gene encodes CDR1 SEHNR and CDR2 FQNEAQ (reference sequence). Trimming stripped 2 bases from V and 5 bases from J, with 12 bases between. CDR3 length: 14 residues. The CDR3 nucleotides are TGTGCCAGCAGCTTATGGAGCAGGGTGGAGACCCAGTACTTC. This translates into CASSLWSRVETQYF.

The CDR3, as DNA: TGTGCCAGCAGCTTAGCCCAATACGAGCAGTACTTC. Its protein product is CASSLAQYEQYF. V is TRBV7-9 and J is TRBJ2-7, with D hard to call. The CDR3 spans 12 residues. Germline V lookup: CDR1 SEHNR, CDR2 FQNEAQ (reference sequence). V was shortened by 0 bases and J by 4 bases, with 4 bases between the two germline ends.

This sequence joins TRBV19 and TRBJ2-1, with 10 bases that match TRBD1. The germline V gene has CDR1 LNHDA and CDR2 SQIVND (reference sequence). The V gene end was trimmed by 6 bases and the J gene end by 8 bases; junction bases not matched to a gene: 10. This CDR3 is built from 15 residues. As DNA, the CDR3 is TGTGCCAGTAGCCAGATCGGGACAGGGGAATATGAGCAGTTCTTC. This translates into CASSQIGTGEYEQFF. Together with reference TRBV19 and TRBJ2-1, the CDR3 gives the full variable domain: DGGITQSPKYLFRKEGQNVTLSCEQNLNHDAMYWYRQDPGQGLRLIYYSQIVNDFQKGDIAEGYSVSREKKESFPLTVTSAQKNPTAFYLCASSQIGTGEYEQFFGPGTRLTVL.

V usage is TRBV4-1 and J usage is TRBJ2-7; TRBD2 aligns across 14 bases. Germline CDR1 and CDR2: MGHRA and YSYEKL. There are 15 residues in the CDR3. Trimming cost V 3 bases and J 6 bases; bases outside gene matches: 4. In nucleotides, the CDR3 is TGCGCCAGCAGCCAGTCGACTAGCGGGGGGGGCGAGCAGTACTTC. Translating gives CASSQSTSGGGEQYF.

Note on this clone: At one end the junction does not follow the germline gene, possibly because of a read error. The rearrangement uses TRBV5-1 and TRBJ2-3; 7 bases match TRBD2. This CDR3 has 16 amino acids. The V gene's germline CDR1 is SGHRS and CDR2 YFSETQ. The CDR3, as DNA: TGCGCCAGCACCTTGAGATTAGCGGGCAACACAGATACGCAGTATTTT. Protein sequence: CASTLRLAGNTDTQYF.

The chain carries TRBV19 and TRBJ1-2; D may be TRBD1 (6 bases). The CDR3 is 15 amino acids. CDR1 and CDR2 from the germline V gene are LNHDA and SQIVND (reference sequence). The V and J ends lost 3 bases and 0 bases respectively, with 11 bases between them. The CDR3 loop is CASSIYRDPNYGYTF. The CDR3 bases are TGTGCCAGTAGTATCTACAGGGACCCTAACTATGGCTACACCTTC.

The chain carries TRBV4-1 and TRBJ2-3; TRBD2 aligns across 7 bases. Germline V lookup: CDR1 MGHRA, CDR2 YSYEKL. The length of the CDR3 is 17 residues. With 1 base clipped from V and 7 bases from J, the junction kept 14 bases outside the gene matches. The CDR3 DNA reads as TGCGCCAGCAGCCAAGTGCTCTCGGCGGGGGTGACTCATACGCAGTATTTT. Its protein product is CASSQVLSAGVTHTQYF.

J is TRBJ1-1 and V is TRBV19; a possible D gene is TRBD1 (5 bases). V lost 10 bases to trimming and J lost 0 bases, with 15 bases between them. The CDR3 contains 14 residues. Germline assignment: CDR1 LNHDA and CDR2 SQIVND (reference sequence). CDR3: CATRGDEMNTEAFF. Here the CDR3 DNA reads TGTGCCACCAGAGGGGACGAAATGAACACTGAAGCTTTCTTT.

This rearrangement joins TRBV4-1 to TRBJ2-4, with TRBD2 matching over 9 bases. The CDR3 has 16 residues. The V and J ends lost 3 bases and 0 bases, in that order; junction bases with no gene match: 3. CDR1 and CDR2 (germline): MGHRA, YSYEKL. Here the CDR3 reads CASSQLAGLAKNIQYF. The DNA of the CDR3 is TGCGCCAGCAGCCAGCTAGCGGGGTTAGCCAAAAACATTCAGTACTTC.

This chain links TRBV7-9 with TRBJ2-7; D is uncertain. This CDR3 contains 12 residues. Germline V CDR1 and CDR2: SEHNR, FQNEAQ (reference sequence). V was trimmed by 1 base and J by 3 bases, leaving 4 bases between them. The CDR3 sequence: CASSLGSYEQYF. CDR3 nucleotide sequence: TGTGCCAGCAGCTTAGGGAGCTACGAGCAGTACTTC.

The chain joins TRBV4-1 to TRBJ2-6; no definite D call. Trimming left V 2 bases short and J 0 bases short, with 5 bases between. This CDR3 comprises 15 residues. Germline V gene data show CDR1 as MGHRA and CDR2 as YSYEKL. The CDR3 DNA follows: TGCGCCAGCAGCCAACTTAGCTCTGGGGCCAACGTCCTGACTTTC. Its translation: CASSQLSSGANVLTF.

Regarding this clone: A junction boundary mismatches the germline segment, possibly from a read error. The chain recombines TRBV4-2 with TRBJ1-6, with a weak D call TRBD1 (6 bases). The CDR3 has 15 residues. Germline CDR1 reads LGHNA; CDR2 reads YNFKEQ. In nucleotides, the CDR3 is TGTGCCAGCAGACAAGGTGGGACAAAATTTTCACCCCTCCACTTT. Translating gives CASRQGGTKFSPLHF.

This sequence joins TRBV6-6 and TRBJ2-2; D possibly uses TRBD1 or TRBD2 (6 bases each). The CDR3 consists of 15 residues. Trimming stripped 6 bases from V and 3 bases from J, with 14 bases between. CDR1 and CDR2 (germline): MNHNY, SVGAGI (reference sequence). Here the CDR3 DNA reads TGTGCCAGCAGCCCCGGGGGCCACTACACCGGGGAGCTGTTTTTT. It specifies CASSPGGHYTGELFF.

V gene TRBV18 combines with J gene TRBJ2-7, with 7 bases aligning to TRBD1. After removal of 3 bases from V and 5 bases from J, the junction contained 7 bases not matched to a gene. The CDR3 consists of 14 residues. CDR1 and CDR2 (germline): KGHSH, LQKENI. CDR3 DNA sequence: TGTGCCAGCTCACCCGCAATAGGGGGCCACGAGCAGTACTTC. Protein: CASSPAIGGHEQYF.